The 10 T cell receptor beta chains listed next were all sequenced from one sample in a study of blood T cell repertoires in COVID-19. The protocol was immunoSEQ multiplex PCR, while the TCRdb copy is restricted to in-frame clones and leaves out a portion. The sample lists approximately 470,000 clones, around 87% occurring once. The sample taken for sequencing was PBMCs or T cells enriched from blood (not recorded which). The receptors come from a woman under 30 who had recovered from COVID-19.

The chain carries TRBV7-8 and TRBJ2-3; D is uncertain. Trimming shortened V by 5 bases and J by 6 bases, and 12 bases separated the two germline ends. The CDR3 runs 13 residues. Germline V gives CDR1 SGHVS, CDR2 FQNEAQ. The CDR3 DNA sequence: TGTGCCAGCAGCCCCCTAAGCGCGGATACGCAGTATTTT. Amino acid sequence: CASSPLSADTQYF. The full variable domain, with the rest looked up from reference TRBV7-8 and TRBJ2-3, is GAGVSQSPRYKVAKRGQDVALRCDPISGHVSLFWYQQALGQGPEFLTYFQNEAQLDKSGLPSDRFFAERPEGSVSTLKIQRTQQEDSAVYLCASSPLSADTQYFGPGTRLTVL.

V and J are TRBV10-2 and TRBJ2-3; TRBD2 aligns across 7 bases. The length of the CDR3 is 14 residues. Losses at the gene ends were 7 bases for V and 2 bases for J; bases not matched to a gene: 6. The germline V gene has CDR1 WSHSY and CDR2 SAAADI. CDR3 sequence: CASNPRGVTDTQYF. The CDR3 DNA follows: TGCGCCAGCAACCCACGGGGGGTCACAGATACGCAGTATTTT.

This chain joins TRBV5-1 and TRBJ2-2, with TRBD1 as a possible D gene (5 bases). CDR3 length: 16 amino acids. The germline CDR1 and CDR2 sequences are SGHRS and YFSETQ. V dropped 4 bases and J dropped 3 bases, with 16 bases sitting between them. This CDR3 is CASSGMRQGYTGELFF. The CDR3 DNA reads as TGCGCCAGCAGCGGTATGCGGCAGGGTTACACCGGGGAGCTGTTTTTT. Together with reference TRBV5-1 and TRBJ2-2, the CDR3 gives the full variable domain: KAGVTQTPRYLIKTRGQQVTLSCSPISGHRSVSWYQQTPGQGLQFLFEYFSETQRNKGNFPGRFSGRQFSNSRSEMNVSTLELGDSALYLCASSGMRQGYTGELFFGEGSRLTVL.

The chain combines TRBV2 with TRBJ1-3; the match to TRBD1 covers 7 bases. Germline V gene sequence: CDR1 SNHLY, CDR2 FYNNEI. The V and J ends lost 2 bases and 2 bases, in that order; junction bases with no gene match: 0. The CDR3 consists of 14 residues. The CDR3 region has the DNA TGTGCCAGCAGTGAAAGGGGGCCTGGAAACACCATATATTTT. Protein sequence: CASSERGPGNTIYF.

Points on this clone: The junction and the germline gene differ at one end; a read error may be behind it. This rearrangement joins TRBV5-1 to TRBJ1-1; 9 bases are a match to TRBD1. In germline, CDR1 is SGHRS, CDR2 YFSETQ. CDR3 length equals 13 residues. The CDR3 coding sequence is TGCGCCAGCAGCCCGGGACAGGGCTGGGAATGGAACTTT. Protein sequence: CASSPGQGWEWNF.

The chain's CDR3 is CASNRDGAYEQYF. DNA for the CDR3: TGTGCCAGCAACCGAGACGGGGCCTACGAGCAGTACTTC. The chain combines TRBV6-5 with TRBJ2-7; a weak D match, TRBD2 (5 bases). CDR1 MNHEY and CDR2 SVGAGI come from the germline V gene. This CDR3 is 13 amino acids long. V was pared by 7 bases and J by 2 bases, with 12 bases between.

The CDR3 sequence is CASSFAGLGEQYF. CDR3 in DNA: TGTGCCAGCAGCTTCGCAGGGTTGGGCGAGCAGTACTTC. The V call is TRBV5-5, the J call TRBJ2-7; D may be TRBD1 (5 bases). Between the trimmed V and J ends, which lost 2 bases and 6 bases, there was a span of 12 bases. The CDR3 totals 13 residues. Germline V CDR1 and CDR2: SGHKS, YYEKEE (reference sequence).

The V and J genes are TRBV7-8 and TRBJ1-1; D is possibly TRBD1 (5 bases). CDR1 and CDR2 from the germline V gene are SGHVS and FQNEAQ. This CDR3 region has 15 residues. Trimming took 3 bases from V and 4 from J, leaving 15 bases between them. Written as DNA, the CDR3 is TGTGCCAGCAGCTTTGGGGGGGGAAGGGGCACTGAAGCTTTCTTT. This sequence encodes CASSFGGGRGTEAFF. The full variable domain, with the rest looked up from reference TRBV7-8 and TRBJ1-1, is GAGVSQSPRYKVAKRGQDVALRCDPISGHVSLFWYQQALGQGPEFLTYFQNEAQLDKSGLPSDRFFAERPEGSVSTLKIQRTQQEDSAVYLCASSFGGGRGTEAFFGQGTRLTVV.

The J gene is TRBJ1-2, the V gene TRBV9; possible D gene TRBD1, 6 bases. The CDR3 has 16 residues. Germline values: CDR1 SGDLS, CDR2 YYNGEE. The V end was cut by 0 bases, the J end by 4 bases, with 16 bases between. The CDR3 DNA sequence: TGTGCCAGCAGCGTAGTGACGGGGCGGGGGGCCTATGGCTACACCTTC. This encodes CASSVVTGRGAYGYTF.

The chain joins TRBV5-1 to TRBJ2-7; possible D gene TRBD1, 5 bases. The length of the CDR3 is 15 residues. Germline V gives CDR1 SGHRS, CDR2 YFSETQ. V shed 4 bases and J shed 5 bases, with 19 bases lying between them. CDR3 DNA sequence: TGCGCCAGCAGCCCCTTTCCAGGGTCAAAGAACGAGCAGTACTTC. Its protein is CASSPFPGSKNEQYF.